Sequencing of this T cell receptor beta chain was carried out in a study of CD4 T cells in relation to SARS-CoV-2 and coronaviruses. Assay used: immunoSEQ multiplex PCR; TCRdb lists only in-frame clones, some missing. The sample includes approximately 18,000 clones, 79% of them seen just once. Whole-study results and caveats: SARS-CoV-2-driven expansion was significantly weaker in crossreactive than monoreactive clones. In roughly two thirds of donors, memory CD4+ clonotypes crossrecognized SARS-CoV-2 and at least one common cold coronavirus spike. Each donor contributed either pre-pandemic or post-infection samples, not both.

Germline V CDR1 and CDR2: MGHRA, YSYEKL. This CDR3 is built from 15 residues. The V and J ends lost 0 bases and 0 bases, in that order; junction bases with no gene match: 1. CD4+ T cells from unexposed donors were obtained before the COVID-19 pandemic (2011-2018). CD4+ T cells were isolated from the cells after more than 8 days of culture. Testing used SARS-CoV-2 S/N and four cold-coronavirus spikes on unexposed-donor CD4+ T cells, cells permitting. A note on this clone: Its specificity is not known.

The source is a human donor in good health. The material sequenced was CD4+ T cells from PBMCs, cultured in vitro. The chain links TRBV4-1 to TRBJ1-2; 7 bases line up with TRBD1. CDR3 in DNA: TGCGCCAGCAGCCAAGATGACAGGGCTAACTATGGCTACACCTTC. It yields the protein CASSQDDRANYGYTF.